This TCR beta chain was retrieved from a study of blood T cell repertoires in COVID-19. Across the whole study: COVID-19 samples collected from the United States, Italy and Spain covered acute and convalescent phases. From T cells, B-cell-depleted T cells, or PBMCs came the material, which was cDNA or gDNA.

CDR1 is MNHEY, CDR2 SVGAGI, per germline. The J segment lost 6 bases and the V segment lost 6 bases, leaving 5 bases of the junction unmatched. The CDR3 runs to 13 residues. Original handling: Estimation of nucleated cell counts relied on the amplification of reference gene primers. Generated by immunoSEQ multiplex PCR, the TCRdb table keeps only in-frame clones and is missing some. V and J calls and clone size are copied from that table; D and trimming were computed from the DNA. Of some 250,000 clones in the sample, 65% to 85% were seen once. This rearrangement joins TRBV6-5 to TRBJ2-3, with 8 bases that match TRBD1. The TCR was taken from a man aged 50 to 59 with active or convalescent COVID-19. Sequencing was carried out using peripheral blood. The CDR3 region is CASRDRGRDTQYF. DNA for the CDR3: TGTGCCAGCAGAGACAGGGGCAGGGATACGCAGTATTTT.